This T cell receptor beta chain was retrieved from a study of blood T cell repertoires in COVID-19. Whole-study context: Italy, Spain and the United States were the sources of the convalescent and acute COVID-19 samples. Sample material is recorded as cDNA or gDNA derived from T cells, B-cell-depleted T cells, or PBMCs.

In the original workflow: Researchers report that nucleated cell counts were estimated from reference gene primer amplification. Some clones are missing from TCRdb's copy, which holds only in-frame ones; the method was immunoSEQ multiplex PCR. D and trimming were read from the DNA, whereas the V and J calls and clone size are those reported in that table. The sample shows more than 75,000 clones, 80% to 90% of them seen only once. V shed 0 bases and J shed 8 bases, with 23 bases lying between them. This CDR3 is built from 17 residues. Germline assignment: CDR1 SGDLS and CDR2 YYNGEE. The clonotype originates from a man older than 75 with active or convalescent COVID-19. V usage is TRBV9 and J usage is TRBJ1-2, with TRBD1 as a possible D gene (6 bases). Sequenced sample: peripheral blood. The CDR3 DNA sequence: TGTGCCAGCAGCGTAGCCCCGAGCAGTGGCCAGACAGGAGGCTACACCTTC. It codes for CASSVAPSSGQTGGYTF.